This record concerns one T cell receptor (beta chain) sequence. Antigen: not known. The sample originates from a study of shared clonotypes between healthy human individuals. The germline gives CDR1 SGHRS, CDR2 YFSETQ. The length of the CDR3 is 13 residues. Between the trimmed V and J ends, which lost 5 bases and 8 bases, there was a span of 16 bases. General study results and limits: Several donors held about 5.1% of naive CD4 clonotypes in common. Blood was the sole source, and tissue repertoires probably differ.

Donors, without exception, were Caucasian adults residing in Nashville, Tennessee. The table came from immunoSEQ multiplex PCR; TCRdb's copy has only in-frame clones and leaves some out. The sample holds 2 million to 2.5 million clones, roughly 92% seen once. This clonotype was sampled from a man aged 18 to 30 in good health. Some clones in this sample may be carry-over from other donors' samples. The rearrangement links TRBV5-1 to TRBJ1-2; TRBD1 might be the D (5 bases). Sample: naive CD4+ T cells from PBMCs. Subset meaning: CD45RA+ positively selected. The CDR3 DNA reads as TGCGCCAGCAGGTCGGACCTGGGGGAAGGCTACACCTTC. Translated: CASRSDLGEGYTF.